Presented here are 24 T cell receptor beta chains from one specimen sequenced in a study of graft-versus-host responses after intestinal transplantation. Lamina propria and intraepithelial lymphocytes were released by processing graft tissue. Assay: immunoSEQ multiplex PCR; the TCRdb copy retains only in-frame clones and omits some. This sample has about 5,200 clones, with about two thirds found just once. The sequenced sample was ileum tissue, obtained roughly 250 days after intestinal transplant. The receptors stem from a human patient who received an intestinal transplant, so some T cells may come from the graft donor.

The J gene is TRBJ1-1, the V gene TRBV7-8; the D gene is possibly TRBD1 (5 bases). The CDR3 has 14 residues. Trimming left V 5 bases short and J 1 base short, with 11 bases between. Germline CDR1 is SGHVS and CDR2 is FQNEAQ. CDR3 region: CASSIGHANTEAFF. The CDR3 DNA is TGTGCCAGCAGCATCGGACACGCGAACACTGAAGCTTTCTTT.

This chain uses TRBV18 with TRBJ1-2, with 8 bases matching TRBD1. Germline lookup yields CDR1 KGHSH and CDR2 LQKENI. The CDR3 covers 14 residues. With V trimmed by 5 bases and J by 8 bases, 10 bases remained unmatched. As DNA, the CDR3 is TGTGCCAGCTCAACCTCGGGACAGGCTCTGGGCTACACCTTC. This codes for CASSTSGQALGYTF.

This chain connects TRBV29-1 to TRBJ1-4; TRBD1 agrees at 7 bases. CDR1 and CDR2 from the germline V gene are SQVTM and ANQGSEA. This CDR3 has 14 amino acids. J lost 5 bases, V lost 4 bases, and 7 bases had no gene match. Written as DNA, the CDR3 is TGCAGCGTTGTCGAGACAGGGAGGAATGAAAAACTGTTTTTT. It is translated as CSVVETGRNEKLFF.

This chain uses TRBV2 with TRBJ2-1; 8 positions agree with TRBD2. Unmatched junction bases numbered 5, after V lost 5 bases and J lost 2 bases. Germline V gene lookup returns CDR1 SNHLY and CDR2 FYNNEI. This CDR3 is 15 amino acids long. In nucleotides, the CDR3 is TGTGCCAGCAGTCGAAGCGGGAGCCCCTACAATGAGCAGTTCTTC. Encoded protein: CASSRSGSPYNEQFF.

The chain joins TRBV5-5 to TRBJ2-3; TRBD2 matches at 14 bases. Germline V gives CDR1 SGHKS, CDR2 YYEKEE (reference sequence). V lost 3 bases to trimming and J lost 0 bases; unmatched junction nucleotides: 6. The CDR3 is made up of 18 amino acids. CDR3 in amino acids: CASSYRLAGGSSTDTQYF. In DNA form, the CDR3 reads TGTGCCAGCAGCTACAGACTAGCGGGGGGGTCTAGCACAGATACGCAGTATTTT.

J is TRBJ2-2 and V is TRBV4-1, with 9 bases matching TRBD2. The CDR3 extends over 17 amino acids. Looked up from germline, CDR1 is MGHRA and CDR2 is YSYEKL. V gave up 4 bases and J gave up 7 bases; unmatched junction bases: 13. The CDR3 here is CASSPILAGSGGGELFF. The CDR3 region has the DNA TGCGCCAGCAGCCCGATACTAGCGGGCTCCGGGGGCGGGGAGCTGTTTTTT.

The chain has TRBV19 and TRBJ1-1, with D tentatively TRBD1 (6 bases). CDR1 and CDR2 from the germline V gene are LNHDA and SQIVND (reference sequence). This CDR3 comprises 13 residues. Trimming cost V 3 bases and J 5 bases, with 10 bases left between them. CDR3 residues: CASSMGAGTEAFF. The CDR3 region has the DNA TGTGCCAGTAGTATGGGGGCCGGGACTGAAGCTTTCTTT.

For the CDR3, the DNA is TGTGCCAGCAGCCCACATGTGGGACTAGCGGGAGGGCCGAGGGAGACCCAGTACTTC. Its translation: CASSPHVGLAGGPRETQYF. The chain recombines TRBV11-2 with TRBJ2-5; 16 bases map to TRBD2. Germline loops: CDR1 SGHAT, CDR2 FQNNGV. CDR3 size: 19 residues. The J segment lost 5 bases and the V segment lost 5 bases, leaving 14 bases of the junction unmatched.

The CDR3: CASSSGTGSYNEQFF. CDR3 DNA: TGTGCCAGCAGTTCCGGGACAGGGTCTTACAATGAGCAGTTCTTC. The rearrangement joins TRBV6-4 to TRBJ2-1; 9 bases are a match to TRBD1. CDR3 size: 15 residues. V was clipped by 5 bases and J by 4 bases; unmatched bases: 6. Germline CDR1 MRHNA, CDR2 SNTAGT.

This chain links TRBV13 with TRBJ1-2, with a tentative D call TRBD1 (6 bases). The germline CDR1 and CDR2 sequences are PRHDT and FYEKMQ (reference sequence). This CDR3 has 14 amino acids. V was pared by 5 bases and J by 4 bases, with 14 bases between. Here the CDR3 DNA reads TGTGCCAGCAGCAGACTCGGGGGGGCCTATGGCTACACCTTC. It encodes CASSRLGGAYGYTF.

The CDR3 region is CARSFIRDRRHEQYF. The CDR3 coding sequence is TGTGCCAGAAGCTTTATCCGGGACAGGAGACACGAGCAGTACTTC. The chain couples TRBV7-5 to TRBJ2-7; TRBD1 is the table's D call and was not checked against the DNA. TRBV7-5 is given as a pseudogene. The CDR3 totals 15 residues.

This clone is judged medium-sized. A read error may produce the germline difference seen at one junction end. The chain employs TRBV6-5 and TRBJ2-7, with D unclear. This CDR3 spans 13 amino acids. Germline lookup yields CDR1 MNHEY and CDR2 SVGAGI. This CDR3 reads CASSLVVSSEQYF. The CDR3 DNA sequence: TGTGCCAGCAGTTTAGTAGTATCCTCCGAGCAGTACTTC.

The V gene is TRBV19, the J gene TRBJ2-1; the match to TRBD2 covers 10 bases. The length of the CDR3 is 15 residues. Germline-derived CDR1 and CDR2 are LNHDA and SQIVND (reference sequence). The ends lost 5 bases at V and 6 bases at J; junction bases unmatched: 7. CDR3 nucleotide sequence: TGTGCCAGTAGTCTCACTAGCGGGGCCATCAATGAGCAGTTCTTC. Amino acid sequence: CASSLTSGAINEQFF.

V and J are TRBV9 and TRBJ2-7, with 8 bases aligning to TRBD2. The junction had 8 bases not matched to a gene; V was cut back by 2 bases and J by 4 bases. CDR1 and CDR2 from the germline V gene are SGDLS and YYNGEE. The CDR3 spans 15 residues. CDR3 sequence (DNA): TGTGCCAGCAGCGTCGCAGCGGGAGCGACTTACGAGCAGTACTTC. Translated, it gives CASSVAAGATYEQYF. The entire variable domain, with the rest obtained from reference TRBV9 and TRBJ2-7, is as follows: DSGVTQTPKHLITATGQRVTLRCSPRSGDLSVYWYQQSLDQGLQFLIQYYNGEERAKGNILERFSAQQFPDLHSELNLSSLELGDSALYFCASSVAAGATYEQYFGPGTRLTVT.

The J gene is TRBJ1-1, the V gene TRBV29-1; TRBD1 is a possible D gene (5 bases). Trimming removed 8 bases from V and 4 bases from J, with 11 bases in between. Germline V CDR1 and CDR2: SQVTM, ANQGSEA. The CDR3 runs to 11 residues. The CDR3 sequence is CSPGLITEAFF. The CDR3 region has the DNA TGCAGCCCGGGACTGATCACTGAAGCTTTCTTT.

The sample holds a few counts of this clone. The chain has TRBV9 and TRBJ2-5; maybe TRBD2 (6 bases). The germline V gene encodes CDR1 SGDLS and CDR2 YYNGEE. V lost 3 bases and J lost 5, with 14 bases in between. This CDR3 is built from 14 residues. The DNA of the CDR3 is TGTGCCAGCAGCGACGCCAGCGGAGGGGAGACCCAGTACTTC. Translating it yields CASSDASGGETQYF.

In this sample, this clone turned up once. The J gene is TRBJ1-6, the V gene TRBV30, with 7 bases aligning to TRBD1. CDR3 size: 15 residues. Germline values: CDR1 GTSNPN, CDR2 SVGIG (reference sequence). Losses at the gene ends were 2 bases for V and 14 bases for J; bases not matched to a gene: 15. CDR3 nucleotides: TGTGCCTGGAGTCTCCCCGACAGGGCGGGGAAGGCCCTCCACTTT. It specifies CAWSLPDRAGKALHF.

This clone was found once. The J gene is TRBJ1-2, the V gene TRBV12-5; 7 bases agree with TRBD1. This CDR3 has 16 amino acids. The trim removed 5 bases at V and 6 bases at J, leaving 15 bases unmatched. The germline V gene encodes CDR1 LGHNT and CDR2 FRNRAP. The CDR3: CASGVFPGQISDGYTF. The CDR3 region has the DNA TGTGCTAGTGGTGTTTTTCCGGGACAGATTTCGGATGGCTACACCTTC.

The chain links TRBV4-1 to TRBJ2-7; no reliable D call. CDR1 is MGHRA, CDR2 YSYEKL, per germline. The CDR3 length is 13 residues. Trimming took off 1 base at V and 3 bases at J, with 7 bases between the two ends. The CDR3: CASSQGEYYEQYF. CDR3 DNA: TGCGCCAGCAGCCAAGGCGAATACTACGAGCAGTACTTC.

This rearrangement joins TRBV6-5 to TRBJ2-5, with D tentatively TRBD1 (6 bases). The DNA end is a closer match to TRBJ2-7, so the J assignment may be wrong. CDR1 is MNHEY and CDR2 is SVGAGI in the germline V gene. The CDR3 has 14 amino acids. CDR3 DNA sequence: TGTGCCAGCAGGAGACAGGTCCCTTCCTACGAGCAGTACTTC. Encoded protein: CASRRQVPSYEQYF.

The CDR3 sequence: CASSFLAGGSTDTQYF. In DNA, the CDR3 is TGTGCCAGCAGCTTTTTAGCGGGGGGTAGCACAGATACGCAGTATTTT. The chain recombines TRBV7-2 with TRBJ2-3; 10 bases agree with TRBD2. The CDR3 extends over 16 amino acids. J was trimmed by 0 bases and V by 3 bases; bases with no gene match: 3. Per germline, CDR1 SGHTA and CDR2 FQGNSA.

V usage is TRBV5-6 and J usage is TRBJ2-1; 10 bases match TRBD2. V lost 4 bases, J lost 2 bases, and 6 bases stayed unmatched. CDR1 is SGHDT and CDR2 is YYEEEE in the germline V gene. The CDR3 length is 16 residues. For the CDR3, the DNA is TGTGCCAGCAGCCTCGGGACTAGCGCTACCTACAATGAGCAGTTCTTC. This translates into CASSLGTSATYNEQFF.

The V call is TRBV7-6, the J call TRBJ1-6, with 7 bases lining up with TRBD1. The V and J ends lost 0 bases and 6 bases, in that order; junction bases with no gene match: 5. The CDR3 spans 16 residues. The germline gives CDR1 SGHVS, CDR2 FNYEAQ. The CDR3 spells CASSLAYRGANSPLHF. The CDR3 DNA follows: TGTGCCAGCAGCTTAGCGTACAGGGGCGCTAATTCACCCCTCCACTTT.

This sequence joins TRBV7-2 and TRBJ2-5, with D possibly being TRBD1 (6 bases). Germline CDR1 reads SGHTA; CDR2 reads FQGNSA. The V gene lost 7 bases and the J gene lost 1 base, with 10 bases spanning the gap. The length of the CDR3 is 13 residues. The CDR3 here is CASTYRAQETQYF. The CDR3 DNA reads TGTGCCAGCACCTACAGGGCCCAAGAGACCCAGTACTTC.